This T cell receptor (beta chain) was retrieved from a study of identical twins. Overall study results and limits: Where beta out-of-frame sequences were concerned, excess twin sharing was weaker.

Germline V lookup: CDR1 MDHEN, CDR2 SYDVKM. The CDR3 is 13 residues long. V gave up 10 bases and J gave up 3 bases, with 13 bases separating them. Template switching supplied a universal primer site; unique molecular identifiers were carried on the cDNA. MiXCR was run by TCRdb on the 5' RACE reads, yielding one entry per CDR3 protein. This sample carries 450,000 to 600,000 distinct CDR3 sequences, about a fifth of them seen once, and the ten largest clones take about 0.5%. This clonotype showed up many times. The antigen is not known. The sample also formed part of further work on yellow fever vaccine responses in identical twins. As that report states: Twins' vaccine T cell response reportedly gave the appearance of partial convergence and partial personalization.

This TCR came from a young woman in good health. Material: CD4+ T cells sorted from blood. The rearrangement uses TRBV28 and TRBJ2-4, with D maybe TRBD2 (5 bases). The CDR3 nucleotides read TGTGCCACCGGGGTTACTGACAAAAACATTCAGTACTTC. Its translation: CATGVTDKNIQYF.